These 23 T cell receptor beta chains originate from one sample sequenced in a study of beta chain features in type 1 diabetes. TCRB transcripts that were expressed got sequenced, as all of the isolated RNA had been reverse transcribed. Libraries were prepared by immunoSEQ multiplex PCR; TCRdb keeps only in-frame clonotypes and omits some of them. The sample lists 350,000 to 450,000 clones, approximately 16% seen once, with about 0.02% in the top ten. Sequencing was performed on naive CD4+ T cells from blood. The origin of the receptors is a woman aged 18-29 years in good health.

This chain connects TRBV28 to TRBJ1-1, with a possible D match to TRBD1 (6 bases). CDR1 and CDR2 from the germline V gene are MDHEN and SYDVKM. CDR3 length: 13 amino acids. Trimming cost V 7 bases and J 7 bases, with 16 bases left between them. CDR3 sequence (DNA): TGTGCCAGCACCTTCTTAGGGGGAATTGAAGCTTTCTTT. Its translation: CASTFLGGIEAFF.

This chain links TRBV18 with TRBJ1-2; D unresolved. This CDR3 spans 15 amino acids. Trimming removed 3 bases from V and 3 bases from J, with 14 bases in between. CDR1 and CDR2 from the germline V gene are KGHSH and LQKENI. The CDR3 DNA follows: TGTGCCAGCTCACCTTTAACTGGTCCGGACTATGGCTACACCTTC. Translating it yields CASSPLTGPDYGYTF.

The chain couples TRBV28 to TRBJ1-2; TRBD1 matches at 7 bases. The CDR3 is made up of 12 amino acids. Trimming cost V 9 bases and J 12 bases; bases outside gene matches: 13. Germline CDR1 MDHEN, CDR2 SYDVKM. The CDR3 DNA follows: TGTGCCAGTAAACCTCTACAGGGGTCAGACACCTTC. Amino acids: CASKPLQGSDTF.

V and J are TRBV11-3 and TRBJ2-1; 7 positions agree with TRBD2. The CDR3 covers 15 residues. The V segment lost 1 base and the J segment 5 bases; nucleotides outside the gene matches: 5. Germline V gives CDR1 SGHNT, CDR2 YENEEA. The CDR3, as DNA: TGTGCCAGCAGCTTAGGGACTAGTGCTAACAATGAGCAGTTCTTC. It codes for CASSLGTSANNEQFF.

The rearrangement joins TRBV27 to TRBJ2-1, with a tentative D call TRBD2 (6 bases). CDR1 is MNHEY and CDR2 is SMNVEV in the germline V gene (reference sequence). The V end lost 4 bases, the J end lost 7 bases, and 20 bases lay between the germline ends. CDR3 length equals 16 residues. CDR3: CASSSARAGTENEQFF. The CDR3 nucleotides read TGTGCCAGCAGTTCGGCCCGGGCGGGAACTGAGAATGAGCAGTTCTTC.

The genes are TRBV2 and TRBJ1-4; the D gene is possibly TRBD1 (5 bases). CDR3 length equals 12 residues. Per the germline V gene, CDR1 is SNHLY and CDR2 is FYNNEI. Trimming left V 6 bases short and J 7 bases short, with 9 bases between. CDR3 in amino acids: CASRGQGEKLFF. CDR3 DNA: TGTGCCAGCAGGGGGCAGGGTGAAAAACTGTTTTTT.

J is TRBJ2-5 and V is TRBV30; weak D call: TRBD1 (6 bases). V gave up 7 bases and J gave up 4 bases, with 13 bases separating them. Germline CDR1 reads GTSNPN; CDR2 reads SVGIG (reference sequence). The CDR3 has 12 residues. The DNA for the CDR3 is TGTGCCTCGGACCTACAGGGAGAGACCCAGTACTTC. Amino acid sequence: CASDLQGETQYF.

The table lists this clone with a few counts. The rearrangement links TRBV29-1 to TRBJ2-7; tentatively, D is TRBD2 (5 bases). Germline V gene lookup returns CDR1 SQVTM and CDR2 ANQGSEA. The CDR3 is 13 residues long. The germline V and J ends were trimmed by 6 bases and 4 bases, with 16 bases remaining between them. CDR3 sequence (DNA): TGCAGCGTGGGAGTAATTACTGGTTACGAGCAGTACTTC. As protein: CSVGVITGYEQYF.

This chain connects TRBV2 to TRBJ1-1; a possible D gene is TRBD1 (6 bases). This CDR3 comprises 10 residues. The V gene lost 10 bases and the J gene lost 8 bases, with 11 bases spanning the gap. The germline gives CDR1 SNHLY, CDR2 FYNNEI. The CDR3 loop is CANAGTEAFF. The CDR3 coding sequence is TGTGCCAACGCCGGGACAGAAGCTTTCTTT.

The chain uses TRBV14 and TRBJ2-3, with TRBD2 matching 8 bases. J lost 3 bases, V lost 4 bases, and 3 bases had no gene match. The CDR3 contains 14 residues. Germline V gene data show CDR1 as SGHDN and CDR2 as FVKESK. CDR3 loop: CASSLGLGTDTQYF. The CDR3 nucleotides are TGTGCCAGCAGCCTGGGACTAGGAACAGATACGCAGTATTTT. Variable domain in full (rest from reference TRBV14 and TRBJ2-3): EAGVTQFPSHSVIEKGQTVTLRCDPISGHDNLYWYRRVMGKEIKFLLHFVKESKQDESGMPNNRFLAERTGGTYSTLKVQPAELEDSGVYFCASSLGLGTDTQYFGPGTRLTVL.

This rearrangement joins TRBV29-1 to TRBJ2-4; 10 bases are a match to TRBD1. The CDR3 sequence is 15 residues long. V was clipped by 6 bases and J by 6 bases; unmatched bases: 11. Germline CDR1 is SQVTM and CDR2 is ANQGSEA. Here the CDR3 DNA reads TGCAGCGTGGGAGACGTCGGGACAGGGGTAAACATTCAGTACTTC. This sequence encodes CSVGDVGTGVNIQYF.

V and J are TRBV29-1 and TRBJ2-1, with D perhaps matching TRBD2 (5 bases). This CDR3 contains 12 residues. V lost 7 bases to trimming and J lost 6 bases, with 13 bases between them. Germline assignment: CDR1 SQVTM and CDR2 ANQGSEA. CDR3 in DNA: TGCAGCGCCGCTAGCCAAAGCAATGAGCAGTTCTTC. Protein: CSAASQSNEQFF.

The chain is built from TRBV7-2 and TRBJ2-2, with a weak D call TRBD2 (5 bases). CDR1 SGHTA and CDR2 FQGNSA come from the germline V gene. Between the trimmed V and J ends, which lost 2 bases and 5 bases, there was a span of 9 bases. The CDR3 has 14 residues. CDR3: CASSLRRRTGELFF. In DNA, the CDR3 is TGTGCCAGCAGCTTACGGCGGAGGACCGGGGAGCTGTTTTTT.

The genes are TRBV29-1 and TRBJ1-4; 12 bases map to TRBD1. V gave up 5 bases and J gave up 8 bases; unmatched junction bases: 9. The length of the CDR3 is 15 residues. In germline, CDR1 is SQVTM, CDR2 ANQGSEA. The CDR3 sequence is CSVPAIGTGGEKLFF. In DNA, the CDR3 is TGCAGCGTTCCGGCGATAGGGACAGGGGGCGAAAAACTGTTTTTT. The whole variable domain, remainder taken from reference TRBV29-1 and TRBJ1-4, is SAVISQKPSRDICQRGTSLTIQCQVDSQVTMMFWYRQQPGQSLTLIATANQGSEATYESGFVIDKFPISRPNLTFSTLTVSNMSPEDSSIYLCSVPAIGTGGEKLFFGSGTQLSVL.

The rearrangement links TRBV28 to TRBJ2-7; TRBD2 agrees at 11 bases. CDR1 and CDR2 (germline): MDHEN, SYDVKM. The V segment lost 5 bases and the J segment 1 base; nucleotides outside the gene matches: 7. The CDR3 totals 16 residues. The CDR3, as DNA: TGTGCCAGCAGTCCCCCCCTAGCGGGAGGTTCCTACGAGCAGTACTTC. It yields the protein CASSPPLAGGSYEQYF.

This clone was recorded a few times. J is TRBJ1-1 and V is TRBV30; D not resolved. This CDR3 has 13 residues. Trimming pared 3 bases from V and 3 bases from J, leaving 11 bases between. Germline assignment: CDR1 GTSNPN and CDR2 SVGIG (reference sequence). The chain's CDR3 is CAWRRRADTEAFF. The DNA of the CDR3 is TGTGCCTGGAGGAGGAGGGCAGACACTGAAGCTTTCTTT.

The chain uses TRBV7-2 and TRBJ2-5, with 7 bases fitting TRBD2. Trimming cost V 4 bases and J 3 bases; bases outside gene matches: 2. CDR3 length: 13 amino acids. CDR1 and CDR2 (germline): SGHTA, FQGNSA. The CDR3 DNA reads as TGTGCCAGCAGCTCGGGGACTAAAGAGACCCAGTACTTC. Amino acid sequence: CASSSGTKETQYF.

This clone has more than one count but fewer than ten. The chain is built from TRBV15 and TRBJ2-5, with 7 bases that match TRBD2. Gene TRBJ2-7 matches the end of the DNA better, so the J call may be wrong. The CDR3 contains 15 residues. Germline V gene data show CDR1 as LNHNV and CDR2 as YYDKDF (reference sequence). The CDR3 nucleotides are TGTGCCACCAGCAGTAACCAGGGAGGGGTCTACGAGCAGTACTTC. It specifies CATSSNQGGVYEQYF.

This clone was detected a few times. The genes are TRBV11-2 and TRBJ2-1, with a tentative D call TRBD2 (5 bases). The V gene's germline CDR1 is SGHAT and CDR2 FQNNGV. The CDR3 runs to 15 residues. Trimming took 1 base from V and 3 from J, leaving 10 bases between them. This CDR3 reads CASSLVRAYYNEQFF. CDR3 nucleotide sequence: TGTGCCAGCAGCTTAGTGAGGGCTTACTACAATGAGCAGTTCTTC.

The chain's CDR3 is CASSLIAGVGTDTQYF. The DNA for the CDR3 is TGTGCCAGCAGCTTAATAGCGGGAGTTGGCACAGATACGCAGTATTTT. The gene calls are TRBV7-2 and TRBJ2-3, with 9 bases matching TRBD2. The CDR3 covers 16 residues. Germline lookup yields CDR1 SGHTA and CDR2 FQGNSA. Germline trimming cut 2 bases from V and 1 base from J; bases unmatched to any gene: 4.

This chain uses TRBV7-3 with TRBJ2-2; 7 bases match TRBD2. Trimming removed 7 bases from V and 4 bases from J; junction bases left unmatched: 12. The CDR3 length is 16 residues. Looked up from germline, CDR1 is SGHTA and CDR2 is FQGTGA. The CDR3 is CASNAGGGRPTGELFF. CDR3 nucleotides: TGTGCCAGCAATGCTGGGGGGGGGAGACCCACCGGGGAGCTGTTTTTT.

The gene calls are TRBV30 and TRBJ2-7, with 8 bases matching TRBD1. CDR3 length: 14 residues. Germline CDR1 reads GTSNPN; CDR2 reads SVGIG (reference sequence). V shed 1 base, J shed 0 bases, and the junction held 2 bases outside the gene matches. The CDR3 bases are TGTGCCTGGAGTGGGGACAGGTTCTCCTACGAGCAGTACTTC. This sequence encodes CAWSGDRFSYEQYF. The full variable domain, rest sourced from reference TRBV30 and TRBJ2-7, is SQTIHQWPATLVQPVGSPLSLECTVEGTSNPNLYWYRQAAGRGLQLLFYSVGIGQISSEVPQNLSASRPQDRQFILSSKKLLLSDSGFYLCAWSGDRFSYEQYFGPGTRLTVT.

The chain uses TRBV30 and TRBJ1-1, with D possibly being TRBD1 (5 bases). Between the trimmed V and J ends, which lost 4 bases and 7 bases, there was a span of 16 bases. The CDR3 extends over 13 amino acids. Germline V gene data show CDR1 as GTSNPN and CDR2 as SVGIG (reference sequence). CDR3 protein: CAWTGPLGGEAFF. Written as DNA, the CDR3 is TGTGCCTGGACTGGGCCCCTGGGGGGTGAAGCTTTCTTT.